One T cell receptor beta chain is described in this entry. The data were taken from a study of T cells in tuberculosis. Study details: T cells were selected with CD1B tetramers loaded with glucose monomycolate.

Sorting used thawed, overnight-rested PBMC stained with anti-CD3, a viability dye and GMM-loaded CD1B tetramer. The lipid loaded on the CD1B tetramers was C32 glucose monomycolate from Rhodococcus equi. Tetramer-sorted PBMC had been CD14 monocyte-depleted before freezing. Each donor contributed roughly 100,000 sorted tetramer-negative cells. Findings and limits, study-wide: T cells binding CD1B-GMM tetramer weakly possibly escaped the sort.

The repertoire was sequenced with immunoSEQ multiplex PCR; TCRdb's copy has only in-frame clones and lacks some. Of about 59,000 clones listed, 81% are singletons. Sequencing was performed on CD1b-GMM tetramer-negative cells sorted from PBMCs. This TCR came from an adult woman with latent tuberculosis.

CDR3 sequence (DNA): TGTGCCAGCAGCTTAGAGGGACAGTCCTACAATGAGCAGTTCTTC. Residues: CASSLEGQSYNEQFF. The chain is built from TRBV11-3 and TRBJ2-1, with 7 bases that match TRBD1. Germline V lookup: CDR1 SGHNT, CDR2 YENEEA. The CDR3 is 15 amino acids. The J segment lost 1 base and the V segment lost 0 bases, leaving 0 bases of the junction unmatched. The complete variable domain, with remaining parts taken from reference TRBV11-3 and TRBJ2-1, reads EAGVVQSPRYKIIEKKQPVAFWCNPISGHNTLYWYLQNLGQGPELLIRYENEEAVDDSQLPKDRFSAERLKGVDSTLKIQPAELGDSAVYLCASSLEGQSYNEQFFGPGTRLTVL.